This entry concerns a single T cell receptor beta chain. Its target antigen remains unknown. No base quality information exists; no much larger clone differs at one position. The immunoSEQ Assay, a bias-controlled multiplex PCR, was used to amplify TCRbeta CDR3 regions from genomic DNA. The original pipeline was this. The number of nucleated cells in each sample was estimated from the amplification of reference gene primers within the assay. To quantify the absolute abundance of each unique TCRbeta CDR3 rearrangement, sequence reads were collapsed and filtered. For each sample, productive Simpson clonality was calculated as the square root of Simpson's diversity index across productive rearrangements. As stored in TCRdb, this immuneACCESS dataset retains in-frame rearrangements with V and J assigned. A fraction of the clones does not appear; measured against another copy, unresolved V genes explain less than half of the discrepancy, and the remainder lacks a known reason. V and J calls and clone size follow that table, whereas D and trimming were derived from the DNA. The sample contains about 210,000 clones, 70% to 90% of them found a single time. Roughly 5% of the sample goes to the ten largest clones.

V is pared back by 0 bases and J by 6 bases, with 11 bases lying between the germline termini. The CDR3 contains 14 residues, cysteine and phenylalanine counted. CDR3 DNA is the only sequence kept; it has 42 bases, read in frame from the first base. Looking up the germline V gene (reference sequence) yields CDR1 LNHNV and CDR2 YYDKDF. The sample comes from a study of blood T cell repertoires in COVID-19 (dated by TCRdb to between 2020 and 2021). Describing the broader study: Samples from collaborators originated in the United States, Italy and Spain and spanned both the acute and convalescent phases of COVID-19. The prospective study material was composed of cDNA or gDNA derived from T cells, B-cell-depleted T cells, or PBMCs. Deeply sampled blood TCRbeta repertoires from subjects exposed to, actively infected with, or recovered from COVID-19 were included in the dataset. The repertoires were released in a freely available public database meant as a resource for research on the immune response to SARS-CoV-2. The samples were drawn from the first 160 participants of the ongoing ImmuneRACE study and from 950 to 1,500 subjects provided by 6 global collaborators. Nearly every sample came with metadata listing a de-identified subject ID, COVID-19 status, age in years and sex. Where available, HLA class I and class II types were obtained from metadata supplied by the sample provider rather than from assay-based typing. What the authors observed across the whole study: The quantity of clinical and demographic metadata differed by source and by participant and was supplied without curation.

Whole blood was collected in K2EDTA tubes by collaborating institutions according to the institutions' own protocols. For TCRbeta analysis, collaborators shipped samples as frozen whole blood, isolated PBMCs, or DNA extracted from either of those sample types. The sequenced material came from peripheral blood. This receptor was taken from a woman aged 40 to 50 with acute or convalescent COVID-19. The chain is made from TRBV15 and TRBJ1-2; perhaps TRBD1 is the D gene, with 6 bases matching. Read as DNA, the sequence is TGTGCCACCAGCAGAGATCACAGGGTCCATGGCTACACCTTC. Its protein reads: CATSRDHRVHGYTF.